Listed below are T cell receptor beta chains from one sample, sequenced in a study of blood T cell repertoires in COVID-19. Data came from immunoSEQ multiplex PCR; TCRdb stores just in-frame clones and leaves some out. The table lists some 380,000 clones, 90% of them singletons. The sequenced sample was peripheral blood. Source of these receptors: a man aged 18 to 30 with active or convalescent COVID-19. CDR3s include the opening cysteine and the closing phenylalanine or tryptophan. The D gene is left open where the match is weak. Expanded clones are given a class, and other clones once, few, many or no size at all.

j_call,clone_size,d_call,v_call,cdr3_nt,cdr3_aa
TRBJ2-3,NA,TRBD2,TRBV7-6,TGTGCCAGCAGCCCCGCTAGCGGGGGGTTTGATACGCAGTATTTT,CASSPASGGFDTQYF
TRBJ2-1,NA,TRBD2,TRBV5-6,TGTGCCAGCAGCCCGACTAGCGGGGCGAATGTTTCCTACAATGAGCAGTTCTTC,CASSPTSGANVSYNEQFF
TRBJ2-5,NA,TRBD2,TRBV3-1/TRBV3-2,TGTGCCAGCAGCCAAGGATTAGCGGGGATGGGGCGGGAGACCCAGTACTTC,CASSQGLAGMGRETQYF
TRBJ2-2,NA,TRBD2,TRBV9,TGTGCCAGCAGCGCGCGCGAGATGGGGACTAGCTCCTGGTTAGTCGGGGAGCTGTTTTTT,CASSAREMGTSSWLVGELFF
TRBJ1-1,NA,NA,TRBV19,TGTGCCAGTAGTATAGGCGGAGCTGAAGCTTTCTTT,CASSIGGAEAFF
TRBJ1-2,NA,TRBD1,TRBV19,TGTGCCAGTAGACGGGACAGGGAGGATGGCTACACCTTC,CASRRDREDGYTF
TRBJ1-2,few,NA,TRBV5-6,TGTGCCAGCAAAAGATTCGGGACTACTAACTATGGCTACACCTTC,CASKRFGTTNYGYTF
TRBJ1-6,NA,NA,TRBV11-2,TGTGCCAGCACCAATGATTTGCGTTCACCCCTCCACTTT,CASTNDLRSPLHF
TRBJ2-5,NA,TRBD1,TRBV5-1,TGCGCCAGCAGCCCAAGAATAGGGGGCGGCGAGACCCAGTACTTC,CASSPRIGGGETQYF
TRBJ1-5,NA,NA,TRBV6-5,TGTGCCAGCAGTAAGGACAGCCCGAATCAGCCCCAGCATTTT,CASSKDSPNQPQHF
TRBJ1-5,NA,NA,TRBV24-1,TGTGCCACCAGTGAGGACAGTAAGAATCAGCCCCAGCATTTT,CATSEDSKNQPQHF
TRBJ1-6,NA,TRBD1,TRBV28,TGTGCCAGCAGTCTACGAACCGGGACAGGCTATTCACCCCTCCACTTT,CASSLRTGTGYSPLHF
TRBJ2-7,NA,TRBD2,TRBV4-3,TGCGCCAGCAGCCAAGATCCAACGGGAGGCGCCTACGAGCAGTACTTC,CASSQDPTGGAYEQYF
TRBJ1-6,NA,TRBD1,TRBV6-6,TGTGCCATCAAGACAGGGGGAAGGAATTCACCCCTCCACTTT,CAIKTGGRNSPLHF
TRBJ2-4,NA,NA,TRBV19,TGTGCCAGTACCGACCCAGGTGGCAAAAACATTCAGTACTTC,CASTDPGGKNIQYF
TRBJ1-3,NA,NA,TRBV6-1,TGTGCCAGCAGTGAAGCGGGCATCTCTGGAAACACCATATATTTT,CASSEAGISGNTIYF
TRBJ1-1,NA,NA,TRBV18,TGTGCCAGCTCCTCGTCCGGGATAAAGAACACTGAAGCTTTCTTT,CASSSSGIKNTEAFF
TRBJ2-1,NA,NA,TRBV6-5,TGTGCCACAATCCGAGGTCGCAACAATGAGCAGTTCTTC,CATIRGRNNEQFF
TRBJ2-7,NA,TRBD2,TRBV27,TGTGCCAGCAAAAGGACTAGCGGGGGCTACGAGCAGTACTTC,CASKRTSGGYEQYF
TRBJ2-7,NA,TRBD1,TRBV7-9,TGTGCCAGCAGCTACAGGGGATCCTACGAGCAGTACTTC,CASSYRGSYEQYF
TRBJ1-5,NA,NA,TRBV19,TGTGCCAGTAAAATGGGGAGGCAGCCCCAGCATTTT,CASKMGRQPQHF
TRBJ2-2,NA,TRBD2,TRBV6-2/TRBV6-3,TGTGCCAGCAGCGCCGCAGCCCGGGCGGGAGCCACCGGGGAGCTGTTTTTT,CASSAAARAGATGELFF
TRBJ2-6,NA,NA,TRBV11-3,TGTGCCAGCAGCTTAGGGGCTGGGGCCAACGTGCTGACTTTC,CASSLGAGANVLTF
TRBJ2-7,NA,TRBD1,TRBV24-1,TGTGCCACCAGTGATTCCGGGACAGGGATCTACGAGCAGTACTTC,CATSDSGTGIYEQYF
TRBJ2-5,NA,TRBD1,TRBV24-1,TGTGCCACCAGTGCCGGGACAGAACAAGAGACCCAGTACTTC,CATSAGTEQETQYF
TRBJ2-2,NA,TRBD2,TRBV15,TGTGCCACCAGCCTCGGGAGGGGCGAGAATATCGGGGAGCTGTTTTTT,CATSLGRGENIGELFF
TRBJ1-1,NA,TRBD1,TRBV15,TGTGCCACCAGCAGGGGGACAGGGGGCCAGACTGAAGCTTTCTTT,CATSRGTGGQTEAFF
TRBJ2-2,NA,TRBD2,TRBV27,TGTGCCAGCAGTTTACCGAGACTAGCGGGGGTGAACACCGGGGAGCTGTTTTTT,CASSLPRLAGVNTGELFF
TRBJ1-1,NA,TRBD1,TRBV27,TGTGCCAGCACCCCCTTCCGGGACAGGGGAACTGAAGCTTTCTTT,CASTPFRDRGTEAFF
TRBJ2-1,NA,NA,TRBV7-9,TGTGCCAGCAGCCTAGACAGACCCCAGTTCTTC,CASSLDRPQFF
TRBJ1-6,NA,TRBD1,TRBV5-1,TGCGCCAGCAGCACGACAGGGGGCGTAAATTCACCCCTCCACTTT,CASSTTGGVNSPLHF
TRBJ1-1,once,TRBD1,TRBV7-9,TGTGCCAGCAGCTTAGCCCAGGGGGGGAACACTGAAGCTTTCTTT,CASSLAQGGNTEAFF
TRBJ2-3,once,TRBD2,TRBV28,TGTGCCAGCAGGGATCCGGGACTAGGTACGCAGTATTTT,CASRDPGLGTQYF
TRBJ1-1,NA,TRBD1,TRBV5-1,TGCGCCAGCAGCTCCCGGACAGGACAAAACACTGAAGCTTTCTTT,CASSSRTGQNTEAFF
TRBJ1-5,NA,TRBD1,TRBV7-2,TGTGCCAGCAGCGGAGGGACAGGGATTAGTCAGCCCCAGCATTTT,CASSGGTGISQPQHF
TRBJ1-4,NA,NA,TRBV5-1,TGCGCCAGCAGCTTGCTAGGGGCCGATGCAACTAATGAAAAACTGTTTTTT,CASSLLGADATNEKLFF
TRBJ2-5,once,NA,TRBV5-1,TGCGCCAGCAGCCCCCACGGAGCAGGGTACCAAGAGACCCAGTACTTC,CASSPHGAGYQETQYF
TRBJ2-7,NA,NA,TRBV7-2,TGTGCCAGCAGCTTCAATTCCTACGAGCAGTACTTC,CASSFNSYEQYF
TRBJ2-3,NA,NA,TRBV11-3,TGTGCCAGCAGCTTGACAGCTAGCACAGATACGCAGTATTTT,CASSLTASTDTQYF
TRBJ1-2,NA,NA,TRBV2,TGTGCCATCCGCCCCTCAAGGACAGCAAATGGCTACACCTTC,CAIRPSRTANGYTF